Listed below are T cell receptor beta chains from one sample, sequenced in a study of untreated major depressive disorder. Profiling relied on immunoSEQ multiplex PCR, and the TCRdb table lists in-frame clones only, not all of them. The sample holds roughly 22,000 clones; roughly nine tenths are singletons and the top ten take approximately 0.47%. The sample comprised CD4+ T cells from PBMCs. The receptors stem from a woman in her 40s in good health. Both conserved end residues are part of each CDR3. The order of the fields is clone size, J gene, V gene, D gene, CDR3 DNA, CDR3 protein. D genes are given only for firm matches. Rows may omit the clone size; those that give it use once, few, many or a size class.

clone_size: -
j_call: TRBJ2-1
v_call: TRBV6-5
d_call: TRBD1
cdr3_nt: TGTGCCAGCAGACCTCGCAGGACAGGGGATGAGCAGTTCTTC
cdr3_aa: CASRPRRTGDEQFF

clone_size: -
j_call: TRBJ2-7
v_call: TRBV21-1
d_call: -
cdr3_nt: TGTGCCAGCGAGACCAGCGACTACGAGCAGTACTTC
cdr3_aa: CASETSDYEQYF

clone_size: -
j_call: TRBJ2-5
v_call: TRBV19
d_call: -
cdr3_nt: TGTGCCAGTAGTTACCAGGGGGGACCTTCGTACTTC
cdr3_aa: CASSYQGGPSYF

clone_size: -
j_call: TRBJ2-7
v_call: TRBV19
d_call: TRBD1
cdr3_nt: TGTGCCAGTAGTAGCGCCGGGACAGGGACAGAGCAGTACTTC
cdr3_aa: CASSSAGTGTEQYF

clone_size: -
j_call: TRBJ2-6
v_call: TRBV18
d_call: -
cdr3_nt: TGTGCCAGCTCACCCGTCAGGGGATCCTCTGGGGCCAACGTCCTGACTTTC
cdr3_aa: CASSPVRGSSGANVLTF

clone_size: -
j_call: TRBJ2-5
v_call: TRBV29-1
d_call: TRBD1
cdr3_nt: TGCAGCGCCGGAGGTATGAAGGACAGGGCGACCGAGGAGACCCAGTACTTC
cdr3_aa: CSAGGMKDRATEETQYF

clone_size: -
j_call: TRBJ2-7
v_call: TRBV7-9
d_call: -
cdr3_nt: TGTGCCAGCAGCTTAGTCCCAACTAGAGGGCGGCCAAGCTCCTACGAGCAGTACTTC
cdr3_aa: CASSLVPTRGRPSSYEQYF

clone_size: -
j_call: TRBJ1-6
v_call: TRBV28
d_call: -
cdr3_nt: TGTGCCAGCAGTTTAGGGCAGGGGTTGGGCGCGAGCTCCTATAATTCACCCCTCCACTTT
cdr3_aa: CASSLGQGLGASSYNSPLHF

clone_size: -
j_call: TRBJ2-5
v_call: TRBV11-2
d_call: -
cdr3_nt: TGTGCCAGCAGCTTAGTGGCCGAGACCCAGTACTTC
cdr3_aa: CASSLVAETQYF

clone_size: -
j_call: TRBJ1-1
v_call: TRBV18
d_call: TRBD1
cdr3_nt: TGTGCCAGCTCGTTCGGACAGGGTGGCGCTGAAGCTTTCTTT
cdr3_aa: CASSFGQGGAEAFF

clone_size: -
j_call: TRBJ2-3
v_call: TRBV5-1
d_call: TRBD2
cdr3_nt: TGCGCCAGCAGCACCGGGACTAGTGATACGCAGTATTTT
cdr3_aa: CASSTGTSDTQYF

clone_size: -
j_call: TRBJ1-2
v_call: TRBV11-2
d_call: -
cdr3_nt: TGTGCCAGCAGCTTTAACCGGATCTCGGCTGGCTACACCTTC
cdr3_aa: CASSFNRISAGYTF

clone_size: few
j_call: TRBJ2-7
v_call: TRBV5-1
d_call: -
cdr3_nt: TGCGCCAGCACCCCGGACCGGGACACTTATATACGGTATTTC
cdr3_aa: CASTPDRDTYIRYF

clone_size: -
j_call: TRBJ2-2
v_call: TRBV5-1
d_call: TRBD2
cdr3_nt: TGCGCCAGCAGCTTGGTCCGGGGGGCGAACACCGGGGAGCTGTTTTTT
cdr3_aa: CASSLVRGANTGELFF

clone_size: -
j_call: TRBJ2-5
v_call: TRBV5-8
d_call: TRBD2
cdr3_nt: TGTGCCAGCAGCCGAGGACTAGCGGGAACTACCCGGCCCGAGACCCAGTACTTC
cdr3_aa: CASSRGLAGTTRPETQYF

clone_size: -
j_call: TRBJ2-1
v_call: TRBV29-1
d_call: TRBD2
cdr3_nt: TGCAGCGTCGGCGGGGGGGGCTACAATGAGCAGTTCTTC
cdr3_aa: CSVGGGGYNEQFF

clone_size: -
j_call: TRBJ1-2
v_call: TRBV27
d_call: TRBD1
cdr3_nt: TGTGCCAGCAGTTCGGTTCGGGACAGGGTCCAAGGCCACTATGGCTACACCTTC
cdr3_aa: CASSSVRDRVQGHYGYTF

clone_size: -
j_call: TRBJ1-2
v_call: TRBV19
d_call: -
cdr3_nt: TGTGCCAGTACCTTATCCGGGCAGGTTGGCTACACCTTC
cdr3_aa: CASTLSGQVGYTF

clone_size: -
j_call: TRBJ1-4
v_call: TRBV30
d_call: -
cdr3_nt: TGTGCCTGGAGGGCAGACGCTGAAAAACTGTTTTTT
cdr3_aa: CAWRADAEKLFF

clone_size: -
j_call: TRBJ2-7
v_call: TRBV10-3
d_call: TRBD1
cdr3_nt: TGTGCCATCAGTGAGTCCGGGACAGGGGCGTACGAGCAGTACTTC
cdr3_aa: CAISESGTGAYEQYF

clone_size: -
j_call: TRBJ2-3
v_call: TRBV28
d_call: TRBD2
cdr3_nt: TGTGCCAGCAGTCCTAGCGGAGGCACAGATACGCAGTATTTT
cdr3_aa: CASSPSGGTDTQYF

clone_size: -
j_call: TRBJ1-3
v_call: TRBV6-1
d_call: -
cdr3_nt: TGTGCCAGCAGTGGGGGATGGGGCTCTGGAAACACCATATATTTT
cdr3_aa: CASSGGWGSGNTIYF

clone_size: -
j_call: TRBJ1-5
v_call: TRBV9
d_call: -
cdr3_nt: TGTGCCAGCAGCGTAGAAGGGACTAGCAATCAGCCCCAGCATTTT
cdr3_aa: CASSVEGTSNQPQHF

clone_size: -
j_call: TRBJ1-1
v_call: TRBV6-1
d_call: -
cdr3_nt: TGTGCCAGCAGTGAAGGTTCTGGATCTGTAATTGGGAAGGAAGCTTTCTTT
cdr3_aa: CASSEGSGSVIGKEAFF

clone_size: medium-sized
j_call: TRBJ1-1
v_call: TRBV4-2
d_call: -
cdr3_nt: TGTGCCAGCAGCCAAGTGGATACGGGGAACACTGAAGCTTTCTTT
cdr3_aa: CASSQVDTGNTEAFF

clone_size: -
j_call: TRBJ1-1
v_call: TRBV19
d_call: -
cdr3_nt: TGTGCCAGTAGATGGGGTGCGGACACTGAAGCTTTCTTT
cdr3_aa: CASRWGADTEAFF

clone_size: -
j_call: TRBJ1-2
v_call: TRBV6-1
d_call: -
cdr3_nt: TGTGCCAGCAGCGGACACTATGGCTACACCTTC
cdr3_aa: CASSGHYGYTF

clone_size: -
j_call: TRBJ2-5
v_call: TRBV2
d_call: TRBD1
cdr3_nt: TGTGCCAGCAGGTCCACAGGGGGCGTTAAATTCTCGCAAGAGACCCAGTACTTC
cdr3_aa: CASRSTGGVKFSQETQYF

clone_size: -
j_call: TRBJ2-6
v_call: TRBV5-1
d_call: -
cdr3_nt: TGCGCCAGCAGCTTGTCAGAATCTGGGGCCAACGTCCTGACTTTC
cdr3_aa: CASSLSESGANVLTF

clone_size: -
j_call: TRBJ1-2
v_call: TRBV9
d_call: TRBD1
cdr3_nt: TGTGCCAGCAGCGAATTTACAGGGGGCGGAGGGTATGGCTACACCTTC
cdr3_aa: CASSEFTGGGGYGYTF

clone_size: -
j_call: TRBJ1-4
v_call: TRBV2
d_call: -
cdr3_nt: TGTGCCAGCAGTTATGACAGGTCGAGTGAAAAACTGTTTTTT
cdr3_aa: CASSYDRSSEKLFF

clone_size: -
j_call: TRBJ2-2
v_call: TRBV28
d_call: TRBD2
cdr3_nt: TGTGCCAGCAGTTCCAGCGGGAGAATCACCGGGGAGCTGTTTTTT
cdr3_aa: CASSSSGRITGELFF

clone_size: -
j_call: TRBJ2-7
v_call: TRBV4-1
d_call: -
cdr3_nt: TGCGCCAGCAGCCAAGTACCTGGCTCCCCCGCAACCTACGAGCAGTACTTC
cdr3_aa: CASSQVPGSPATYEQYF

clone_size: -
j_call: TRBJ2-2
v_call: TRBV27
d_call: -
cdr3_nt: TGTGCCAGCAGTTTTTCTGGCGGGGAGCTGTTTTTT
cdr3_aa: CASSFSGGELFF

clone_size: -
j_call: TRBJ1-2
v_call: TRBV5-4
d_call: TRBD1
cdr3_nt: TGTGCCAGCAGCTTGGGGGACAGCCCCTTTCTTGGCTACACCTTC
cdr3_aa: CASSLGDSPFLGYTF

clone_size: -
j_call: TRBJ1-4
v_call: TRBV6-1
d_call: -
cdr3_nt: TGTGCCAGCAGTGATCGGGGGTTGGAGGAAAAACTGTTTTTT
cdr3_aa: CASSDRGLEEKLFF

clone_size: -
j_call: TRBJ2-5
v_call: TRBV27
d_call: TRBD2
cdr3_nt: TGTGCCAGCAGTGCTTTAGGGACTAGCGGGCGCAGACAAGAGACCCAGTACTTC
cdr3_aa: CASSALGTSGRRQETQYF

clone_size: -
j_call: TRBJ1-5
v_call: TRBV4-3
d_call: -
cdr3_nt: TGCGCCAGCAGCCCCGGACTGACAACGGGGCCCCAGCATTTT
cdr3_aa: CASSPGLTTGPQHF

clone_size: -
j_call: TRBJ2-1
v_call: TRBV27
d_call: -
cdr3_nt: TGTGCCAGCAGTCCAACGAGGGGGGGGCGCGGCTCACCCTACAATGAGCAGTTCTTC
cdr3_aa: CASSPTRGGRGSPYNEQFF

clone_size: once
j_call: TRBJ1-2
v_call: TRBV10-2
d_call: -
cdr3_nt: TGCGCCAGCAGCCACCGGGCCTCAGCTAACTATGGCTACACCTTC
cdr3_aa: CASSHRASANYGYTF

clone_size: -
j_call: TRBJ2-2
v_call: TRBV5-1
d_call: -
cdr3_nt: TGCGCCAGCAGCACTCCAGGGAGTTCCGGGGAGCTGTTTTTT
cdr3_aa: CASSTPGSSGELFF